The sequence of this TCR beta chain was determined in a study of cytomegalovirus exposure and HLA in healthy donors. Study-wide findings and caveats: Solely CMV serostatus was available to characterize immune exposure.

For this clone: As yet, its antigen is unknown.

Trimming removed 4 bases from V and 0 bases from J, with 13 bases in between. CDR3 length equals 16 residues. CDR1 is MDHEN, CDR2 SYDVKM, per germline. PCR used 60 Vbeta primers and 13 Jbeta primers. TCRdb keeps only in-frame clones here, not all; method: immunoSEQ multiplex PCR. The repertoire holds about 160,000 clones, with roughly 87% as singletons. The sequence came from a woman aged 30 to 39 in good health and CMV-seronegative. The chain couples TRBV28 to TRBJ2-1; D ambiguous. Source material: PBMCs. The CDR3 protein is CASSSTVPSSYNEQFF. For the CDR3, the DNA is TGTGCCAGCAGTTCCACCGTCCCGAGCTCCTACAATGAGCAGTTCTTC.